This record covers a single T cell receptor (beta chain). Trimming left V 0 bases short and J 2 bases short, with 14 bases between. The CDR3 is made up of 16 amino acids. CDR1 is LNHDA, CDR2 SQIVND, per germline (reference sequence). These data originate in a study of beta chain features in type 1 diabetes. The study reverse transcribed the entire isolated RNA, so it sequenced expressed TCRB transcripts. The data were produced by immunoSEQ multiplex PCR, yet TCRdb's version contains in-frame clones alone and is incomplete. The sample lists 810,000 or so clones, roughly a sixth occurring once. The chain combines TRBV19 with TRBJ2-7, with D uncertain. The TCR was taken from a woman under 30 in good health. The sequenced material came from naive CD4+ T cells from blood. In DNA, the CDR3 is TGTGCCAGTAGTATAGATACCCACAGCGTACCCTACGAGCAGTACTTC. This encodes CASSIDTHSVPYEQYF.